The text below deals with one T cell receptor beta chain. This sample stems from a study of glioma-infiltrating T cells after dendritic cell vaccination. Study-level background: Samples are from glioblastoma patients in Phase I and II dendritic cell vaccine trials. Three intradermal dendritic cell vaccine injections were given every two weeks.

The CDR3 runs 15 residues. The V gene's germline CDR1 is SGHRS and CDR2 YFSETQ. The V gene lost 0 bases and the J gene lost 0 bases, with 7 bases spanning the gap. The time point: after dendritic cell vaccination, including at tumor progression/relapse. TCRB CDR3 was amplified from 2 ug genomic DNA or less. The PCR used 60 V beta and 13 J beta primers. The table came from immunoSEQ multiplex PCR; TCRdb's copy has only in-frame clones and leaves some out. Among 100,000 or so clones listed, 85% to 90% were seen once. The specimen comprised blood, sampled after dendritic cell vaccination. The TCR comes from a human donor with glioblastoma. J is TRBJ1-3 and V is TRBV5-1; D is perhaps TRBD1 (5 bases). The CDR3 region is CASSLAGVSGNTIYF. The CDR3 coding sequence is TGCGCCAGCAGCTTGGCGGGGGTCTCTGGAAACACCATATATTTT.